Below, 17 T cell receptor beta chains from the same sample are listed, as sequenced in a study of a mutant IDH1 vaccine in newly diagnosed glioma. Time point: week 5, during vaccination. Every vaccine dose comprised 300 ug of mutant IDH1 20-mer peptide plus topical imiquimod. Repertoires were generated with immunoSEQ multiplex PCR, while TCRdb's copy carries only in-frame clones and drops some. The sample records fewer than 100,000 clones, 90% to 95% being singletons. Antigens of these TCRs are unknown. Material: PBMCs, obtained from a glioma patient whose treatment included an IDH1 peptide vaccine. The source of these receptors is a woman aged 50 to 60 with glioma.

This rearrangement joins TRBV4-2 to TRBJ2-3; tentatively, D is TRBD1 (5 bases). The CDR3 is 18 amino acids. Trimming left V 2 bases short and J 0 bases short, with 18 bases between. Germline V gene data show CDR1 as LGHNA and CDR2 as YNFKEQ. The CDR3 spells CASSQLSQGSLSTDTQYF. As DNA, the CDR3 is TGTGCCAGCAGCCAACTTTCGCAGGGATCCCTTAGCACAGATACGCAGTATTTT.

CDR3 loop: CASSLGRLPTYEQYF. For the CDR3, the DNA is TGTGCCAGCAGCTTGGGTAGACTCCCTACTTACGAGCAGTACTTC. The chain uses TRBV7-6 and TRBJ2-7; D is unresolved. The CDR3 length is 15 residues. V lost 3 bases to trimming and J lost 4 bases, with 16 bases between them. Germline assignment: CDR1 SGHVS and CDR2 FNYEAQ.

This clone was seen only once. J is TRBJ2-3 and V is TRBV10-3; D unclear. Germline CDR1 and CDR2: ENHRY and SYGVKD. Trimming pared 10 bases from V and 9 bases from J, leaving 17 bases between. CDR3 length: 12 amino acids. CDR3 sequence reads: CATNELRGTQYF. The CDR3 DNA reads TGTGCCACCAATGAGCTAAGAGGCACGCAGTATTTT.

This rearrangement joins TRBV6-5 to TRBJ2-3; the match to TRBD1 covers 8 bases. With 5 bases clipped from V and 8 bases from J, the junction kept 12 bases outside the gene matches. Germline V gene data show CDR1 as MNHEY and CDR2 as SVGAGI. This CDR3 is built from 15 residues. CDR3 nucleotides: TGTGCCAGCAGTCGCCAGGGGGCTGTATCGGGTACGCAGTATTTT. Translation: CASSRQGAVSGTQYF.

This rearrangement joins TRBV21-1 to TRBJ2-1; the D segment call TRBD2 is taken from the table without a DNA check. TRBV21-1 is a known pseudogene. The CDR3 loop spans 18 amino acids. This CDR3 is CASSKPLMGRGTYNEQFF. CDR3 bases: TGTGCCAGCAGCAAACCCCTTATGGGTCGGGGGACCTACAATGAGCAGTTCTTC.

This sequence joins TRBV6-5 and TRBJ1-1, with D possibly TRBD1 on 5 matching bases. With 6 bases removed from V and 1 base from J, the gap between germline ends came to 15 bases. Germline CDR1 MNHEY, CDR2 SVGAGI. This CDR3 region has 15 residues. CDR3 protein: CASRYSGRWNTEAFF. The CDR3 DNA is TGTGCCAGCAGGTATTCAGGGCGGTGGAACACTGAAGCTTTCTTT.

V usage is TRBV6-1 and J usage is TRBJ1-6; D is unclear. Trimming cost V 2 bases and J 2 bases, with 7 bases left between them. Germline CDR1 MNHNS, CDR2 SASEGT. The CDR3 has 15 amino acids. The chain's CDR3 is CASSEHGAYNSPLHF. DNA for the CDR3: TGTGCCAGCAGTGAACATGGGGCCTATAATTCACCCCTCCACTTT.

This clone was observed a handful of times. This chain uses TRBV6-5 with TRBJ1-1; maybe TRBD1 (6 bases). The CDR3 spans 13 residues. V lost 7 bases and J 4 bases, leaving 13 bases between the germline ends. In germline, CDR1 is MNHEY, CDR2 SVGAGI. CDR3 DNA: TGTGCCAGCATGGGACAAACTTTCACTGAAGCTTTCTTT. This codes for CASMGQTFTEAFF.

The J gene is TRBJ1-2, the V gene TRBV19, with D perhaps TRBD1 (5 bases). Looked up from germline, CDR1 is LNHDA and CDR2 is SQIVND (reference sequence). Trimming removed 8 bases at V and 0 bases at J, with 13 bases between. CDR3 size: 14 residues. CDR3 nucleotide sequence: TGTGCCAGTCAGCCCCAGGGAGCTAACTATGGCTACACCTTC. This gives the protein CASQPQGANYGYTF.

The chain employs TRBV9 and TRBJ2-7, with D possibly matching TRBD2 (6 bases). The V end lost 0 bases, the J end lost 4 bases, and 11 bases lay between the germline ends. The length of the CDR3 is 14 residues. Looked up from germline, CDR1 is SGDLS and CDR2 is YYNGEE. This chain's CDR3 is CASSVGTGLYEQYF. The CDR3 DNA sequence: TGTGCCAGCAGCGTAGGCACCGGACTATACGAGCAGTACTTC.

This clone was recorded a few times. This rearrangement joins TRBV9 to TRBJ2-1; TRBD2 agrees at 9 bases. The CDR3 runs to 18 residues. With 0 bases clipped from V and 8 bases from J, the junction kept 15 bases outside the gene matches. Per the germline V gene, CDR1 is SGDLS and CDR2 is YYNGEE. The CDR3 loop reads CASSVEEVFSGRTDEQFF. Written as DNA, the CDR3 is TGTGCCAGCAGCGTAGAAGAGGTTTTTAGCGGGAGAACCGATGAGCAGTTCTTC.

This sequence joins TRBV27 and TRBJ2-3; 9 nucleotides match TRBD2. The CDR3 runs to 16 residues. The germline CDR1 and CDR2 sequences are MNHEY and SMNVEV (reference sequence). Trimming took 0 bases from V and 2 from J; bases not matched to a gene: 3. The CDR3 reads CASSLSGGRATDTQYF. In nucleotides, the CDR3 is TGTGCCAGCAGTTTATCAGGCGGGAGGGCCACAGATACGCAGTATTTT.

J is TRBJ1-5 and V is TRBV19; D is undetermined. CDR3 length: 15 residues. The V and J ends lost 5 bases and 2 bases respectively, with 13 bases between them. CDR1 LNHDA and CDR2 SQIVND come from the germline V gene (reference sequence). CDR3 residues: CASSFGKFGNQPQHF. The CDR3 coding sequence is TGTGCCAGTAGTTTCGGGAAATTCGGCAATCAGCCCCAGCATTTT. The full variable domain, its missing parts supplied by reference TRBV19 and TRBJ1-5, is DGGITQSPKYLFRKEGQNVTLSCEQNLNHDAMYWYRQDPGQGLRLIYYSQIVNDFQKGDIAEGYSVSREKKESFPLTVTSAQKNPTAFYLCASSFGKFGNQPQHFGDGTRLSIL.

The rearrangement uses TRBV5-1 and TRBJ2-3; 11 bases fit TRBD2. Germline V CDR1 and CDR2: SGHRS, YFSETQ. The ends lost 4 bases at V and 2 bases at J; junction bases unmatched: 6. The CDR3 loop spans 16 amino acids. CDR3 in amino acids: CASSPGLAEDTDTQYF. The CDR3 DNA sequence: TGCGCCAGCAGCCCGGGACTAGCGGAAGACACAGATACGCAGTATTTT.

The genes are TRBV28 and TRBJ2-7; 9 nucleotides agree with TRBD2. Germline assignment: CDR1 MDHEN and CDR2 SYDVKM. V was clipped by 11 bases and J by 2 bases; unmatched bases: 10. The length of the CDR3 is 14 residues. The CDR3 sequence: CASFLAGEPYEQYF. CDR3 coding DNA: TGTGCCTCCTTCTTAGCGGGGGAACCCTACGAGCAGTACTTC. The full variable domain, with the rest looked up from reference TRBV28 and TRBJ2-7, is DVKVTQSSRYLVKRTGEKVFLECVQDMDHENMFWYRQDPGLGLRLIYFSYDVKMKEKGDIPEGYSVSREKKERFSLILESASTNQTSMYLCASFLAGEPYEQYFGPGTRLTVT.

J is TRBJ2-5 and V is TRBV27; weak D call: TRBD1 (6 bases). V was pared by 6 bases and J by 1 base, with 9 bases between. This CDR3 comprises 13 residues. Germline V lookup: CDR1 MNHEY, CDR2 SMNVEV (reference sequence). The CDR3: CASRRGTQETQYF. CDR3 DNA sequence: TGTGCCAGCAGAAGGGGGACCCAAGAGACCCAGTACTTC.

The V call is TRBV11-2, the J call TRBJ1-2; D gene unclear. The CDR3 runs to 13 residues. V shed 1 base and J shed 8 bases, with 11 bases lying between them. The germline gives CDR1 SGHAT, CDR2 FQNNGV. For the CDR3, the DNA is TGTGCCAGCAGCTTAGCAGGCGCAGTGGGCTACACCTTC. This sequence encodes CASSLAGAVGYTF.